This TCR beta chain was captured by sequencing in a study of vaccination and CD4 T cells after COVID-19. At the level of the study: The study enrolled six male and four female convalescents, two of whom were Hispanic.

CD4+ T cells that had been cultured provided DNA sequenced with the Oncomine TCR Beta short-read assay. Via MiXCR, TCRdb re-called the PCR reads, giving one row per CDR3 protein. Among 7,000 or so distinct CDR3 sequences listed, under 55% were seen once. The ends lost 4 bases at V and 4 bases at J; junction bases unmatched: 9. The CDR3 length is 15 residues. Worth noting for this clonotype: The antigen remains unidentified.

Findings and limits, study-wide: Spike mono-reactivity was the property of 304 of 307 vaccine-specific clones in convalescent patients.

Treatment given: approximately 9-day PBMC culture with coronavirus spike peptide pools or control peptides (ViraFEST assay). Gathered ahead of the COVID-19 pandemic (2011-2018) were the CD4+ T cells of the unexposed donor. Fewer than 2.5 million PBMCs per well were cultured with approximately 10 IU/ml IL-2 and 9 to 10 ug/ml peptide pools. The sequenced sample consisted of CD4+ T cells from blood, cultured in vitro. The V call is TRBV12-3 or TRBV12-4, the J call TRBJ1-2; 7 bases map to TRBD1. The TCR comes from a human donor in good health. CDR3 DNA sequence: TGTGCCAGCAGTTCGGGGGGACAGATACCCTATGGCTACACCTTC. It yields the protein CASSSGGQIPYGYTF.